This note documents a single T cell receptor beta chain sequence. Antigen unknown. One entry per CDR3 protein, called by TCRdb with MiXCR from the multiplex PCR reads. The data show about 35,000 distinct CDR3 sequences, around a third seen once. The sample comes from a study of breast tumors, draining lymph nodes, adjacent tissues. Whole-study findings and limits: Compared with basal-like, luminal-like tumors shared significantly more repertoire with nontumor tissue. Tumors had less TCR diversity than lymph nodes, more than nontumor tissue. Most tumor T cells seemingly derive from lymph node, then expand in tumor. Tumor T cell lymph node origin was a supported hypothesis, not proven.

Trimming pared 1 base from V and 0 bases from J, leaving 12 bases between. The germline CDR1 and CDR2 sequences are LNHDA and SQIVND (reference sequence). This CDR3 has 17 residues. The source material was breast tumor tissue. The chain is built from TRBV19 and TRBJ2-2; D is undetermined. The receptor was isolated from a female donor with breast cancer. Some clones in this sample may be carry-over from other donors' samples. CDR3 region: CASSIVRGISNTGELFF. CDR3 DNA sequence: TGTGCCAGTAGTATAGTGAGAGGCATATCGAACACCGGGGAGCTGTTTTTT.